The 31 T cell receptor beta chains reported below all come from one sample, sequenced in a study of T cell repertoires in cytomegalovirus infection. In TCRdb, the reads were re-called with MiXCR into one record per CDR3 protein. The sample carries a few hundred thousand distinct CDR3 sequences, around 18% recorded once. Specimen: PBMCs. The receptors were sampled from a human donor in good health (CMV status not recorded). Some clones in this sample may be carry-over from other donors' samples.

This clonotype was seen a handful of times. The rearrangement links TRBV6-5 to TRBJ1-1, with D possibly matching TRBD1 (5 bases). CDR1 is MNHEY, CDR2 SVGAGI, per germline. Trimming took 11 bases from V and 5 from J, leaving 18 bases between them. CDR3 length: 13 residues. Here the CDR3 DNA reads TGTGCCGCCAGACGGGGGAGGGCTACTGAAGCTTTCTTT. Its translation: CAARRGRATEAFF.

In its sample, this clonotype was seen many times. The genes are TRBV12-3 or TRBV12-4 and TRBJ1-3, with D unclear. Trimming took 6 bases from V and 7 from J, leaving 4 bases between them. CDR3 length: 10 amino acids. The CDR3 DNA reads TGTGCCAGCAGGAGGAACACCATATATTTT. This encodes CASRRNTIYF.

This clonotype was counted only a few times. The chain couples TRBV6-5 to TRBJ2-1, with D uncertain. Deletions cut 2 bases from V and 7 bases from J, with 9 bases between. This CDR3 spans 13 amino acids. Germline CDR1 is MNHEY and CDR2 is SVGAGI. This CDR3 reads CASSYAARNEQFF. DNA of the CDR3: TGTGCCAGCAGTTACGCGGCTAGAAATGAGCAGTTCTTC.

This clonotype has just a few counts. V usage is TRBV20-1 and J usage is TRBJ1-4; tentative D call: TRBD1 (5 bases). The V gene's germline CDR1 is DFQATT and CDR2 SNEGSKA (reference sequence). V was pared by 8 bases and J by 7 bases, with 20 bases between. The CDR3 covers 14 residues. CDR3 nucleotide sequence: TGCAGTCTGAGAGATCGGGGGGGAAGTGAAAAACTGTTTTTT. Translated, it gives CSLRDRGGSEKLFF.

This clonotype was counted ten times or more. The genes are TRBV28 and TRBJ2-7; D remains ambiguous. CDR3 length equals 12 residues. Germline CDR1 reads MDHEN; CDR2 reads SYDVKM. Trimming left V 2 bases short and J 2 bases short, with 4 bases between. The chain's CDR3 is CASSLTPYEQYF. The CDR3 region has the DNA TGTGCCAGCAGTTTAACCCCCTACGAGCAGTACTTC.

The CDR3 loop reads CASSLWDQETQYF. DNA of the CDR3: TGTGCCAGCAGCCTCTGGGACCAAGAGACCCAGTACTTC. The chain is built from TRBV5-6 and TRBJ2-5; no clear D. V was cut by 4 bases and J by 0 bases, with 7 bases left in between. The CDR3 has 13 amino acids. Germline V CDR1 and CDR2: SGHDT, YYEEEE.

The chain combines TRBV27 with TRBJ2-1; maybe TRBD2 (5 bases). The CDR3 has 13 residues. Trimming removed 3 bases from V and 7 bases from J, with 10 bases in between. Germline V lookup: CDR1 MNHEY, CDR2 SMNVEV (reference sequence). The DNA of the CDR3 is TGTGCCAGCAGTTTCAGAGGGTGGAATGAGCAGTTCTTC. It is translated as CASSFRGWNEQFF.

This clonotype has a count of ten or more. The genes are TRBV14 and TRBJ1-5; D not resolved. Germline V gene sequence: CDR1 SGHDN, CDR2 FVKESK. This CDR3 has 12 residues. Trimming pared 3 bases from V and 6 bases from J, leaving 6 bases between. The CDR3 DNA reads TGTGCCAGCAGCCATACGGGTCAGCCCCAGCATTTT. Residues: CASSHTGQPQHF.

This clonotype was recorded many times. The rearrangement links TRBV7-6 to TRBJ1-4; D is ambiguous. V lost 5 bases and J lost 0, with 4 bases in between. Germline CDR1 SGHVS, CDR2 FNYEAQ. The CDR3 has 13 amino acids. Written as DNA, the CDR3 is TGTGCCAGCAGCCTCCCAACTAATGAAAAACTGTTTTTT. Amino acids: CASSLPTNEKLFF.

This clonotype has a handful of counts. This sequence joins TRBV12-3 or TRBV12-4 and TRBJ2-3; D is undetermined. The germline V and J ends were trimmed by 7 bases and 6 bases, with 8 bases remaining between them. The CDR3 covers 11 residues. The CDR3 DNA reads TGTGCCAGCAATAAAGGGGATACGCAGTATTTT. It codes for CASNKGDTQYF.

This clonotype was observed a few times. The CDR3 here is CASSPGTQAFF. DNA of the CDR3: TGTGCCAGCAGTCCGGGGACGCAAGCTTTCTTT. The chain links TRBV5-5 to TRBJ1-1; D is perhaps TRBD1 (5 bases). The ends were cut back, 5 bases at V and 9 bases at J, with 11 bases in the middle. Germline V gives CDR1 SGHKS, CDR2 YYEKEE (reference sequence). The CDR3 runs to 11 residues.

This clonotype came up many times. V and J are TRBV11-2 and TRBJ2-3; no definite D call. The germline V gene encodes CDR1 SGHAT and CDR2 FQNNGV. Trimming removed 7 bases at V and 4 bases at J, with 15 bases between. The CDR3 is 14 amino acids. The CDR3 is CASKVAIAADTQYF. The CDR3 nucleotides read TGTGCCAGCAAGGTGGCCATAGCAGCAGATACGCAGTATTTT.

This clonotype has only a few counts. This chain connects TRBV12-3 or TRBV12-4 to TRBJ1-2; 9 bases match TRBD1. This CDR3 contains 15 residues. V was pared by 3 bases and J by 6 bases, with 8 bases of the junction left unmatched. The CDR3 DNA reads as TGTGCCAGCAGTTTTGTCATGGGGACAGGGCATGGCTACACCTTC. Its protein product is CASSFVMGTGHGYTF.

V is TRBV7-9 and J is TRBJ1-1; D is ambiguous. Trimming took off 5 bases at V and 8 bases at J, with 15 bases between the two ends. This CDR3 comprises 13 residues. The V gene's germline CDR1 is SEHNR and CDR2 FQNEAQ (reference sequence). The CDR3 loop reads CASSPGDGEEAFF. CDR3 DNA: TGTGCCAGCAGCCCGGGTGACGGGGAAGAAGCTTTCTTT.

The J gene is TRBJ2-1, the V gene TRBV4-1, with unresolved D. The CDR3 covers 16 residues. Germline-derived CDR1 and CDR2 are MGHRA and YSYEKL. V was shortened by 1 base and J by 5 bases, with 15 bases between the two germline ends. CDR3 residues: CASSQVLEGGDNEQFF. CDR3 nucleotide sequence: TGCGCCAGCAGCCAAGTGCTAGAAGGCGGTGACAATGAGCAGTTCTTC.

This clonotype has more than one count but fewer than ten. The V and J genes are TRBV11-2 and TRBJ2-3; D not resolved. The CDR3 contains 14 residues. V lost 5 bases and J 6 bases, leaving 15 bases between the germline ends. In germline, CDR1 is SGHAT, CDR2 FQNNGV. Here the CDR3 DNA reads TGTGCCAGCAGCCTCTTTCGAGCAACGGATACGCAGTATTTT. Translated: CASSLFRATDTQYF.

This clonotype was counted once. The chain recombines TRBV29-1 with TRBJ1-1; TRBD1 is a possible D gene (5 bases). There are 12 residues in the CDR3. Per germline, CDR1 SQVTM and CDR2 ANQGSEA. V lost 5 bases and J lost 6, with 13 bases in between. The chain's CDR3 is CSVMGEGSEAFF. CDR3 DNA sequence: TGCAGCGTTATGGGGGAGGGCTCTGAAGCTTTCTTT.

The chain couples TRBV5-1 to TRBJ2-3; the D is unclear. V was clipped by 4 bases and J by 7 bases, with 25 bases between them. This CDR3 spans 17 amino acids. Germline-derived CDR1 and CDR2 are SGHRS and YFSETQ. The CDR3 DNA sequence: TGCGCCAGCAGCCTCCCCTTATTGGCGCAGGTGGGGAATACGCAGTATTTT. Its protein product is CASSLPLLAQVGNTQYF.

This clonotype showed up just a few times. CDR3 in amino acids: CASSPRTSGATDTQYF. DNA for the CDR3: TGTGCCAGCAGTCCGCGGACTAGCGGGGCCACAGATACGCAGTATTTT. This rearrangement joins TRBV12-3 or TRBV12-4 to TRBJ2-3; 12 bases align to TRBD2. V lost 5 bases to trimming and J lost 2 bases; unmatched junction nucleotides: 5. The length of the CDR3 is 16 residues.

The rearrangement uses TRBV20-1 and TRBJ2-1, with 13 bases lining up with TRBD2. V shed 0 bases, J shed 0 bases, and the junction held 11 bases outside the gene matches. Germline V gives CDR1 DFQATT, CDR2 SNEGSKA (reference sequence). This CDR3 has 20 amino acids. Here the CDR3 reads CSARDPRGLAGSYSYNEQFF. DNA of the CDR3: TGCAGTGCTAGAGACCCAAGGGGACTAGCGGGGTCCTACTCCTACAATGAGCAGTTCTTC.

This clonotype has ten or more counts. The rearrangement uses TRBV2 and TRBJ2-1; possible D gene TRBD2, 7 bases. Germline CDR1 is SNHLY and CDR2 is FYNNEI. V lost 8 bases and J 7 bases, leaving 9 bases between the germline ends. CDR3 size: 11 residues. As DNA, the CDR3 is TGTGCCAGCGGGAGGGGGAATGAGCAGTTCTTC. It encodes CASGRGNEQFF.

This clonotype appeared a few times. V gene TRBV20-1 combines with J gene TRBJ2-1; D is unresolved. Germline CDR1 DFQATT, CDR2 SNEGSKA (reference sequence). With 5 bases removed from V and 4 bases from J, the gap between germline ends came to 15 bases. The CDR3 consists of 14 residues. This CDR3 reads CSADPGGAYNEQFF. CDR3 DNA: TGCAGTGCTGACCCCGGCGGCGCATACAATGAGCAGTTCTTC.

There are many counts of this clonotype. V gene TRBV10-3 combines with J gene TRBJ2-5; D is ambiguous. This CDR3 region has 13 residues. Germline CDR1 ENHRY, CDR2 SYGVKD. V was cut by 6 bases and J by 5 bases, with 13 bases left in between. The DNA for the CDR3 is TGTGCCATCAGCTTGATCCGTGGGGAGACCCAGTACTTC. Translated: CAISLIRGETQYF.

This clonotype occurred a few times. The CDR3 DNA reads as TGTGCCAGCAGCTCCAGGACTAGCGGGAGCCAAGAGACCCAGTACTTC. Its translation is CASSSRTSGSQETQYF. The chain is built from TRBV11-2 and TRBJ2-5; 13 bases are shared with TRBD2. V shed 4 bases, J shed 1 base, and the junction held 3 bases outside the gene matches. The CDR3 spans 16 residues. Germline CDR1 is SGHAT and CDR2 is FQNNGV.

This clonotype has only a few counts. V is TRBV12-3 or TRBV12-4 and J is TRBJ2-1; 8 bases are shared with TRBD2. CDR3 size: 14 residues. V lost 5 bases, J lost 9 bases, and 9 bases stayed unmatched. The CDR3 region is CASSTFSGMREQFF. CDR3 DNA sequence: TGTGCCAGCAGTACCTTTAGCGGGATGCGTGAGCAGTTCTTC.

This clonotype occurred a few times. The rearrangement uses TRBV15 and TRBJ2-6; 7 nucleotides line up with TRBD1. The CDR3 sequence is 17 residues long. With 1 base clipped from V and 13 bases from J, the junction kept 16 bases outside the gene matches. Germline values: CDR1 LNHNV, CDR2 YYDKDF (reference sequence). The CDR3: CATSRGYRETGTTVLTF. In DNA form, the CDR3 reads TGTGCCACCAGCAGAGGCTATCGCGAGACAGGGACAACAGTCCTGACTTTC.

The CDR3 loop reads CAISESWTTDNEQFF. CDR3 nucleotide sequence: TGTGCCATCAGTGAGTCATGGACAACTGACAATGAGCAGTTCTTC. The rearrangement uses TRBV10-3 and TRBJ2-1, with D possibly TRBD1 on 5 matching bases. V lost 0 bases, J lost 5 bases, and 11 bases lay in between. CDR1 is ENHRY and CDR2 is SYGVKD in the germline V gene. The CDR3 consists of 15 residues.

This clonotype was found a few times. The genes are TRBV6-5 and TRBJ2-2, with 10 bases identical to TRBD1. The J segment lost 7 bases and the V segment lost 10 bases, leaving 9 bases of the junction unmatched. CDR3 length equals 14 residues. Per the germline V gene, CDR1 is MNHEY and CDR2 is SVGAGI. The CDR3 region has the DNA TGTGCCACCCTGGAGACAGGGGGCATCGGGGAGCTGTTTTTT. Translation gives CATLETGGIGELFF.

This clonotype was seen a few times. The chain recombines TRBV6-2 or TRBV6-3 with TRBJ1-1; 7 bases line up with TRBD1. Germline V CDR1 and CDR2: MNHEY, SVGEGT. The CDR3 is 15 residues long. V lost 6 bases and J lost 3; bases outside the gene matches: 10. CDR3 sequence reads: CASRPIDRDDTEAFF. The DNA of the CDR3 is TGTGCCAGCAGACCGATCGACAGGGATGACACTGAAGCTTTCTTT.

This rearrangement joins TRBV2 to TRBJ1-5; TRBD1 is a possible D gene (6 bases). In germline, CDR1 is SNHLY, CDR2 FYNNEI. V was clipped by 3 bases and J by 5 bases, with 14 bases between them. The CDR3 is made up of 15 amino acids. The CDR3 reads CASSDLGQGYQPQHF. The CDR3 region has the DNA TGTGCCAGCAGTGATCTAGGGCAGGGGTATCAGCCCCAGCATTTT.

This clonotype was counted many times. J is TRBJ2-7 and V is TRBV7-2; 12 bases fit TRBD1. Per germline, CDR1 SGHTA and CDR2 FQGNSA. Trimming cost V 7 bases and J 5 bases; bases outside gene matches: 9. The CDR3 consists of 15 residues. CDR3 sequence: CASNYLGQGADEQYF. The CDR3 DNA sequence: TGTGCCAGCAACTACCTGGGACAGGGGGCCGACGAGCAGTACTTC.